The 11 T cell receptor beta chains below come from one sample, sequenced in a study of regulatory T cells in long-lasting Graves disease. TCR beta libraries were built with iRepertoire HTBI primers and Arm-PCR of CDR3 regions. TCRdb processed the multiplex PCR reads anew with MiXCR; each CDR3 protein has one entry. Of about 420,000 distinct CDR3 sequences listed, roughly 15% are singletons. Time point described: newly diagnosed GD, antithyroid drugs for less than 3 months. RNA from PBMCs was the source of the TCR library. In addition, the sample was reused for a study of T cells in Graves' hyperthyroidism and ophthalmopathy.

Material: peripheral blood mononuclear cells (PBMCs), obtained at new diagnosis, from a patient treated with antithyroid drugs. The receptor source for this set is a woman younger than 35 with Graves disease.

The chain carries TRBV28 and TRBJ2-7; 9 bases match TRBD1. From germline, CDR1 is MDHEN and CDR2 SYDVKM. CDR3 length equals 17 residues. After removal of 6 bases from V and 2 bases from J, the junction contained 14 bases not matched to a gene. This CDR3 is CASRTGGRDRNAYEQYF. The CDR3 DNA sequence: TGTGCCAGCAGAACAGGGGGCCGGGACCGGAACGCCTACGAGCAGTACTTC.

In its sample, this clonotype was seen a few times. The chain combines TRBV28 with TRBJ1-4; unclear D gene. There are 15 residues in the CDR3. With 5 bases removed from V and 8 bases from J, the gap between germline ends came to 18 bases. Germline assignment: CDR1 MDHEN and CDR2 SYDVKM. DNA for the CDR3: TGTGCCAGCAGTCAACCGGAAACCCGTAGGGAAAAACTGTTTTTT. Translation gives CASSQPETRREKLFF. The full variable domain, in which reference TRBV28 and TRBJ1-4 provide the parts outside the CDR3, is DVKVTQSSRYLVKRTGEKVFLECVQDMDHENMFWYRQDPGLGLRLIYFSYDVKMKEKGDIPEGYSVSREKKERFSLILESASTNQTSMYLCASSQPETRREKLFFGSGTQLSVL.

This clonotype came up a few times. The CDR3 spells CASSQDLGGGSYNEQFF. CDR3 sequence (DNA): TGCGCCAGCAGCCAAGATCTCGGAGGGGGTTCCTACAATGAGCAGTTCTTC. The chain is built from TRBV4-3 and TRBJ2-1; D may match TRBD1 or TRBD2 (6 bases each). The germline V gene has CDR1 LGHNA and CDR2 YSLEER. The CDR3 has 17 amino acids. V was trimmed by 0 bases and J by 1 base, leaving 13 bases between them.

The rearrangement links TRBV28 to TRBJ1-3, with 8 bases identical to TRBD1. V was clipped by 6 bases and J by 1 base; unmatched bases: 2. CDR1 and CDR2 (germline): MDHEN, SYDVKM. The CDR3 is 14 residues long. CDR3 amino acids: CASRTGASGNTIYF. CDR3 sequence (DNA): TGTGCCAGCAGGACAGGGGCTTCTGGAAACACCATATATTTT.

This clonotype was seen repeatedly, ten times or more. The chain couples TRBV2 to TRBJ2-1; 8 nucleotides agree with TRBD2. CDR1 is SNHLY and CDR2 is FYNNEI in the germline V gene. Trimming removed 6 bases from V and 9 bases from J; junction bases left unmatched: 13. The CDR3 is 15 amino acids. Here the CDR3 reads CASSKLAESWSEQFF. The DNA for the CDR3 is TGTGCCAGCAGCAAACTAGCGGAGAGCTGGAGTGAGCAGTTCTTC. Full variable domain (rest looked up from reference TRBV2 and TRBJ2-1): EPEVTQTPSHQVTQMGQEVILRCVPISNHLYFYWYRQILGQKVEFLVSFYNNEISEKSEIFDDQFSVERPDGSNFTLKIRSTKLEDSAMYFCASSKLAESWSEQFFGPGTRLTVL.

This clonotype was counted at least ten times. The chain recombines TRBV27 with TRBJ2-7; unclear D gene. Germline CDR1 and CDR2: MNHEY and SMNVEV (reference sequence). The CDR3 covers 13 residues. The V end was cut by 5 bases, the J end by 4 bases, with 12 bases between. Here the CDR3 reads CASSHPTLYEQYF. In DNA form, the CDR3 reads TGTGCCAGCAGTCACCCGACATTGTACGAGCAGTACTTC.

This clonotype was counted many times. The chain links TRBV7-9 to TRBJ1-6; D call uncertain. From germline, CDR1 is SEHNR and CDR2 FQNEAQ (reference sequence). This CDR3 contains 12 residues. The V gene lost 1 base and the J gene lost 15 bases, with 10 bases spanning the gap. CDR3: CASSLGPPILHF. CDR3 nucleotide sequence: TGTGCCAGCAGCTTAGGGCCGCCAATCCTCCACTTT.

Ten or more counts support this clonotype. A read error may produce the germline difference seen at one junction end. The chain carries TRBV28 and TRBJ1-1; TRBD1 agrees at 7 bases. This CDR3 is built from 14 residues. Germline V gene data show CDR1 as MDHEN and CDR2 as SYDVKM. CDR3 bases: TGTGCCGGCAGTTTCGCAGGGGGGGGGACTGAAGCTTTCTTT. Protein: CAGSFAGGGTEAFF.

This clonotype has only a few counts. The chain carries TRBV19 and TRBJ2-1; 9 positions match TRBD1. The V gene end was trimmed by 4 bases and the J gene end by 5 bases; junction bases not matched to a gene: 9. This CDR3 comprises 16 residues. The germline V gene has CDR1 LNHDA and CDR2 SQIVND (reference sequence). CDR3 nucleotide sequence: TGTGCCAGTAGTACAGGGACAGGGAACGGTGACAATGAGCAGTTCTTC. Its translation: CASSTGTGNGDNEQFF.

The V and J genes are TRBV11-3 and TRBJ2-1; D is uncertain. Trimming stripped 2 bases from V and 7 bases from J, with 12 bases between. The CDR3 spans 14 residues. Germline V gene sequence: CDR1 SGHNT, CDR2 YENEEA. Here the CDR3 reads CASSLPPGNNEQFF. The CDR3 DNA is TGTGCCAGCAGCTTACCGCCGGGTAATAATGAGCAGTTCTTC. The full variable domain, with the rest looked up from reference TRBV11-3 and TRBJ2-1, is EAGVVQSPRYKIIEKKQPVAFWCNPISGHNTLYWYLQNLGQGPELLIRYENEEAVDDSQLPKDRFSAERLKGVDSTLKIQPAELGDSAVYLCASSLPPGNNEQFFGPGTRLTVL.

This clonotype was counted many times. The rearrangement links TRBV6-1 to TRBJ2-5; 8 bases are shared with TRBD1. V gave up 3 bases and J gave up 7 bases; unmatched junction bases: 7. Germline V gene lookup returns CDR1 MNHNS and CDR2 SASEGT. This CDR3 spans 14 amino acids. The CDR3 DNA is TGTGCCAGCAGTGACAGGGGGCAGCAGGTGACCCAGTACTTC. As protein: CASSDRGQQVTQYF.